This TCR beta chain was identified in a study of PD-1 blockade in classical Hodgkin lymphoma. Overall study findings and caveats: Repertoire differences have undefined causes, possibly disease activity or prior therapy. Prior to therapy, complete responders displayed diversity much like that of newly diagnosed patients. Before treatment, TCR diversity in newly diagnosed patients was reportedly lower than in healthy donors. CD4+ TCR diversity rose significantly by C4D1, and CD8+ TCR diversity did not.

Each patient experienced a relapse that followed autologous stem cell transplantation, and brentuximab vedotin exposure varied. To note about this clone: The antigen is not known.

Germline CDR1 and CDR2: SGHVS and FQNEAQ. There are 14 residues in the CDR3. Trimming left V 1 base short and J 2 bases short, with 8 bases between. Method: immunoSEQ multiplex PCR; TCRdb's copy keeps in-frame clones and lacks some. The sample includes 100,000 or so clones, roughly 90% seen only once; the top ten take 6.5% to 7.5%. This chain links TRBV7-8 with TRBJ1-1; D is perhaps TRBD1 (6 bases). The origin of this receptor is a human donor with classical Hodgkin lymphoma. Sequences were derived from peripheral blood mononuclear cells (PBMCs), sampled before the second cycle of nivolumab. CDR3 protein: CASSLGGANTEAFF. CDR3 DNA: TGTGCCAGCAGCTTAGGGGGGGCAAACACTGAAGCTTTCTTT.